Shown below are 11 T cell receptor beta chains from a single sample sequenced in a study of regulatory T cells in long-lasting Graves disease. Time point defined: persistent/refractory GD, antithyroid drugs over 5 years with positive TRAb. Extracted PBMC RNA gave rise to the TCR library. iRepertoire HTBI primers and Arm-PCR of CDR3 regions built TCR beta libraries. One entry per CDR3 protein, called by TCRdb with MiXCR from the multiplex PCR reads. The sample lists about 460,000 distinct CDR3 sequences; 22% were seen once. Here the sequenced sample was peripheral blood mononuclear cells (PBMCs), taken when the disease was refractory, from a patient treated with antithyroid drugs. All receptors derive from a female donor with Graves disease.

The chain recombines TRBV7-9 with TRBJ1-1, with D unclear. The length of the CDR3 is 12 residues. The V end lost 7 bases, the J end lost 1 base, and 7 bases lay between the germline ends. Germline lookup yields CDR1 SEHNR and CDR2 FQNEAQ (reference sequence). The DNA for the CDR3 is TGTGCCAGCAACCCGTCGAACACTGAAGCTTTCTTT. It yields the protein CASNPSNTEAFF.

This clonotype turned up a few times. J is TRBJ1-3 and V is TRBV12-3 or TRBV12-4; D remains unclear. V was pared by 8 bases and J by 5 bases, with 10 bases between. The CDR3 is made up of 12 amino acids. The CDR3 here is CASSETRNTIYF. The CDR3 nucleotides read TGTGCCAGCTCTGAAACCAGAAACACCATATATTTT.

Only a few counts were recorded for this clonotype. The CDR3 loop is CASTDRVDQPQHF. The CDR3 nucleotides are TGTGCCAGTACTGACAGGGTTGATCAGCCCCAGCATTTT. The V gene is TRBV19, the J gene TRBJ1-5; the match to TRBD1 covers 7 bases. V lost 7 bases to trimming and J lost 5 bases; unmatched junction nucleotides: 5. The CDR3 runs to 13 residues. Germline assignment: CDR1 LNHDA and CDR2 SQIVND (reference sequence).

V and J are TRBV28 and TRBJ1-2; weak D call: TRBD1 (6 bases). The CDR3 length is 14 residues. Trimming removed 5 bases at V and 4 bases at J, with 14 bases between. Per the germline V gene, CDR1 is MDHEN and CDR2 is SYDVKM. The CDR3 loop reads CASSLIQGFYGYTF. The CDR3 DNA follows: TGTGCCAGCAGTCTCATACAGGGATTCTATGGCTACACCTTC.

This clonotype was recorded a few times. This chain connects TRBV3-1 to TRBJ2-3, with D possibly TRBD1 on 6 matching bases. Germline lookup yields CDR1 LGHDT and CDR2 YNNKEL (reference sequence). CDR3 length equals 14 residues. V was pared by 4 bases and J by 5 bases, with 13 bases between. CDR3 nucleotide sequence: TGTGCCAGCAGCCCCCGGACAGAGGGAGATACGCAGTATTTT. Amino acids: CASSPRTEGDTQYF.

This clonotype was seen a handful of times. This chain uses TRBV29-1 with TRBJ2-3; no clear D. Trimming took 5 bases from V and 0 from J, leaving 6 bases between them. Looked up from germline, CDR1 is SQVTM and CDR2 is ANQGSEA. This CDR3 has 12 amino acids. This chain's CDR3 is CSVFTSTDTQYF. In DNA, the CDR3 is TGCAGCGTTTTCACTAGCACAGATACGCAGTATTTT.

This clonotype was detected many times. The chain has TRBV2 and TRBJ1-1; tentatively, D is TRBD1 (6 bases). From germline, CDR1 is SNHLY and CDR2 FYNNEI. Trimming left V 2 bases short and J 1 base short, with 11 bases between. The CDR3 spans 15 residues. CDR3: CASSEPGQRNTEAFF. For the CDR3, the DNA is TGTGCCAGCAGTGAACCCGGACAGAGGAACACTGAAGCTTTCTTT.

This clonotype turned up a few times. This sequence joins TRBV9 and TRBJ1-2, with 8 bases lining up with TRBD1. Germline CDR1 is SGDLS and CDR2 is YYNGEE. V lost 5 bases, J lost 3 bases, and 3 bases stayed unmatched. This CDR3 region has 13 residues. As DNA, the CDR3 is TGTGCCAGCAGGGACAGGGTGGACTATGGCTACACCTTC. Translated, it gives CASRDRVDYGYTF. Complete variable domain (other parts from reference TRBV9 and TRBJ1-2): DSGVTQTPKHLITATGQRVTLRCSPRSGDLSVYWYQQSLDQGLQFLIQYYNGEERAKGNILERFSAQQFPDLHSELNLSSLELGDSALYFCASRDRVDYGYTFGSGTRLTVV.

The chain is built from TRBV28 and TRBJ1-2, with TRBD1 as a possible D gene (5 bases). Per germline, CDR1 MDHEN and CDR2 SYDVKM. The CDR3 covers 12 residues. The germline V and J ends were trimmed by 5 bases and 10 bases, with 14 bases remaining between them. CDR3 bases: TGTGCCAGCAGTCCAGGGACGGAGGTCTACACCTTC. Its protein product is CASSPGTEVYTF.

In this sample, this clonotype turned up many times. CDR3 sequence reads: CASSSQSRNNQPQHF. The CDR3 DNA reads TGTGCCAGTAGTTCCCAGTCAAGGAACAATCAGCCCCAGCATTTT. The genes are TRBV19 and TRBJ1-5; D remains ambiguous. In germline, CDR1 is LNHDA, CDR2 SQIVND (reference sequence). The CDR3 consists of 15 residues. V lost 5 bases to trimming and J lost 3 bases, with 14 bases between them.

Many counts were recorded for this clonotype. The rearrangement uses TRBV15 and TRBJ2-7; 9 positions match TRBD2. V lost 8 bases to trimming and J lost 2 bases; unmatched junction nucleotides: 7. The CDR3 consists of 14 residues. Per germline, CDR1 LNHNV and CDR2 YYDKDF (reference sequence). The CDR3 nucleotides read TGTGCCACCGTTGCGAGCGGGAGGCCCTACGAGCAGTACTTC. Protein: CATVASGRPYEQYF.